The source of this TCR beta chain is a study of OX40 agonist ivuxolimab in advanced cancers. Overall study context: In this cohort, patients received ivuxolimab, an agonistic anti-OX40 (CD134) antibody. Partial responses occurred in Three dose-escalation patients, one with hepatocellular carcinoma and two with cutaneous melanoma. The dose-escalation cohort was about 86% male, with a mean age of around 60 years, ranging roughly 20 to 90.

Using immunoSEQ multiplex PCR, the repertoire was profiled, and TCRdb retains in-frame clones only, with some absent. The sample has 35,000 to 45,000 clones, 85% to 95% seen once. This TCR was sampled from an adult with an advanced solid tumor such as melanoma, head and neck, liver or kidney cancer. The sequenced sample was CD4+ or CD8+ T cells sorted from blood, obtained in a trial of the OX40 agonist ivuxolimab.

This chain's CDR3 is CASSLHRSQGIMNTEAFF. The CDR3 region has the DNA TGTGCCAGCAGTTTACACCGGTCACAGGGTATTATGAACACTGAAGCTTTCTTT. The chain employs TRBV28 and TRBJ1-1, with D tentatively TRBD1 (6 bases). Trimming stripped 2 bases from V and 0 bases from J, with 19 bases between. The CDR3 is 18 amino acids. Germline V CDR1 and CDR2: MDHEN, SYDVKM. The variable domain in full, with the rest retrieved from reference TRBV28 and TRBJ1-1, is DVKVTQSSRYLVKRTGEKVFLECVQDMDHENMFWYRQDPGLGLRLIYFSYDVKMKEKGDIPEGYSVSREKKERFSLILESASTNQTSMYLCASSLHRSQGIMNTEAFFGQGTRLTVV.